Each of the 21 T cell receptor beta chains below was sequenced from the same sample in a study of blood T cell repertoires in COVID-19. The repertoire was sequenced with immunoSEQ multiplex PCR; TCRdb's copy has only in-frame clones and lacks some. The data hold some 380,000 clones, with roughly 88% observed a single time. The source material was PBMCs or T cells enriched from blood (not recorded which). These TCRs come from a woman aged 40 to 50 with acute COVID-19.

Worth noting for this clone: The junction shows a germline mismatch at one end, possibly a read error. The chain combines TRBV24-1 with TRBJ2-2, with 10 bases that match TRBD1. CDR3 length: 17 residues. Germline V lookup: CDR1 KGHDR, CDR2 SFDVKD. CDR3 bases: TGTGCCACCAGTGACTCGAGACAGGGGGCGAAGACCGGGGAGCTGTTTTTT. Translation gives CATSDSRQGAKTGELFF.

V gene TRBV5-1 combines with J gene TRBJ1-3; D not resolved. V was pared by 0 bases and J by 1 base, with 5 bases between. The CDR3 length is 14 residues. Per germline, CDR1 SGHRS and CDR2 YFSETQ. The CDR3 coding sequence is TGCGCCAGCAGCTTGGCCGGTTCTGGAAACACCATATATTTT. Its translation: CASSLAGSGNTIYF. Full variable domain (missing parts from reference TRBV5-1 and TRBJ1-3): KAGVTQTPRYLIKTRGQQVTLSCSPISGHRSVSWYQQTPGQGLQFLFEYFSETQRNKGNFPGRFSGRQFSNSRSEMNVSTLELGDSALYLCASSLAGSGNTIYFGEGSWLTVV.

V gene TRBV11-3 combines with J gene TRBJ2-3; 8 bases fit TRBD1. Trimming at V came to 2 bases and at J to 0 bases, leaving 4 bases not matched to a gene. Germline values: CDR1 SGHNT, CDR2 YENEEA. The CDR3 covers 16 residues. The CDR3 nucleotides read TGTGCCAGCAGCTTATCCCGGACAGGGAGCACAGATACGCAGTATTTT. It translates to CASSLSRTGSTDTQYF.

V and J are TRBV2 and TRBJ1-4; 7 nucleotides match TRBD1. This CDR3 has 15 residues. Looked up from germline, CDR1 is SNHLY and CDR2 is FYNNEI. Losses at the gene ends were 7 bases for V and 7 bases for J; bases not matched to a gene: 12. CDR3 sequence: CASTPQTGKIEKLFF. The CDR3 DNA sequence: TGTGCCAGCACGCCACAGACAGGGAAAATTGAAAAACTGTTTTTT.

The rearrangement links TRBV6-5 to TRBJ1-3; D not resolved. The V gene's germline CDR1 is MNHEY and CDR2 SVGAGI. The CDR3 runs 16 residues. The ends were cut back, 0 bases at V and 0 bases at J, with 9 bases in the middle. The CDR3 DNA is TGTGCCAGCAGTTACTCCTCTCGGGTCTCTGGAAACACCATATATTTT. It translates to CASSYSSRVSGNTIYF.

The CDR3 DNA sequence: TGTGCCAGCAGAAGTACAGGGGGCGCCCCTTATAATTCACCCCTCCACTTT. Its protein product is CASRSTGGAPYNSPLHF. The chain has TRBV2 and TRBJ1-6, with 9 bases that match TRBD1. The CDR3 spans 17 residues. With V trimmed by 6 bases and J by 4 bases, 10 bases remained unmatched. Germline CDR1 SNHLY, CDR2 FYNNEI.

The chain employs TRBV19 and TRBJ1-3; 8 bases align to TRBD1. Germline V gives CDR1 LNHDA, CDR2 SQIVND (reference sequence). The trim removed 3 bases at V and 2 bases at J, leaving 6 bases unmatched. This CDR3 has 16 amino acids. CDR3: CASSIGQGSAGNTIYF. As DNA, the CDR3 is TGTGCCAGTAGTATTGGACAGGGCTCAGCTGGAAACACCATATATTTT.

The rearrangement joins TRBV4-1 to TRBJ2-1; 8 bases are a match to TRBD2. V shed 0 bases and J 5 bases; nucleotides not matched to a gene: 9. Germline lookup yields CDR1 MGHRA and CDR2 YSYEKL. The length of the CDR3 is 17 residues. CDR3 sequence: CASSQDLGLAGNNEQFF. Here the CDR3 DNA reads TGCGCCAGCAGCCAAGACTTAGGACTAGCCGGGAACAATGAGCAGTTCTTC.

The rearrangement joins TRBV24-1 to TRBJ2-7; D might be TRBD1 (6 bases). V was trimmed by 4 bases and J by 8 bases, leaving 20 bases between them. Germline assignment: CDR1 KGHDR and CDR2 SFDVKD. This CDR3 contains 15 residues. This CDR3 is CATSDAGTPDGKQYF. The CDR3 DNA reads TGTGCCACCAGTGACGCCGGGACACCCGATGGAAAGCAGTACTTC.

The rearrangement links TRBV2 to TRBJ2-3, with D uncertain. Germline CDR1 SNHLY, CDR2 FYNNEI. V was clipped by 4 bases and J by 2 bases, with 7 bases between them. The CDR3 consists of 13 residues. The CDR3 coding sequence is TGTGCCAGCAGTGGGCTCATCACAGATACGCAGTATTTT. Translated: CASSGLITDTQYF.

Regarding this clone: One end of the junction does not line up with germline, which may come from a read error. The chain joins TRBV11-2 to TRBJ2-1; the match to TRBD2 covers 9 bases. Per the germline V gene, CDR1 is SGHAT and CDR2 is FQNNGV. This CDR3 is 16 amino acids long. DNA of the CDR3: TGTGCCAGCAGCATAGAGCGGGGGGCGTTTTGGGGTGAGCAGTTCTTC. Amino acids: CASSIERGAFWGEQFF.

This chain links TRBV7-9 with TRBJ2-1; 9 positions agree with TRBD2. Germline lookup yields CDR1 SEHNR and CDR2 FQNEAQ (reference sequence). Trimming removed 4 bases from V and 8 bases from J; junction bases left unmatched: 12. The CDR3 consists of 16 residues. The CDR3 is CASSSTPGLASDEQFF. The CDR3 bases are TGTGCCAGCAGCTCGACCCCGGGACTAGCATCAGATGAGCAGTTCTTC.

This clone was seen more than once but under ten times. V is TRBV9 and J is TRBJ1-2; 8 nucleotides align to TRBD1. This CDR3 is built from 15 residues. Germline CDR1 SGDLS, CDR2 YYNGEE. V trimming: 4 bases; J trimming: 2 bases; junction bases outside the gene matches: 7. The CDR3 loop is CASSSPWTGNYGYTF. CDR3 sequence (DNA): TGTGCCAGCAGCTCACCCTGGACAGGGAACTATGGCTACACCTTC. The whole variable domain, remainder taken from reference TRBV9 and TRBJ1-2, is DSGVTQTPKHLITATGQRVTLRCSPRSGDLSVYWYQQSLDQGLQFLIQYYNGEERAKGNILERFSAQQFPDLHSELNLSSLELGDSALYFCASSSPWTGNYGYTFGSGTRLTVV.

V usage is TRBV5-1 and J usage is TRBJ1-2, with TRBD1 matching 8 bases. Germline-derived CDR1 and CDR2 are SGHRS and YFSETQ. Germline trimming cut 4 bases from V and 8 bases from J; bases unmatched to any gene: 10. The CDR3 consists of 14 residues. CDR3 DNA sequence: TGCGCCAGCAGCATTCGACAGGGGAGAGACGGCTACACCTTC. It yields the protein CASSIRQGRDGYTF.

V and J are TRBV11-2 and TRBJ1-1; D unresolved. V shed 3 bases and J shed 0 bases, with 8 bases lying between them. The CDR3 spans 14 residues. Germline loops: CDR1 SGHAT, CDR2 FQNNGV. The chain's CDR3 is CASSFFVMNTEAFF. CDR3 nucleotides: TGTGCCAGCAGCTTTTTTGTTATGAACACTGAAGCTTTCTTT.

This chain joins TRBV12-3 or TRBV12-4 and TRBJ2-3, with 9 bases fitting TRBD2. V lost 9 bases to trimming and J lost 4 bases; unmatched junction nucleotides: 5. The CDR3 runs 13 residues. In DNA form, the CDR3 reads TGTGCCAGTAGGCGGGGGGGCCCAGATACGCAGTATTTT. Translation gives CASRRGGPDTQYF.

The gene calls are TRBV2 and TRBJ2-5; a weak D match, TRBD2 (5 bases). CDR3 length: 12 amino acids. Trimming took off 1 base at V and 13 bases at J, with 13 bases between the two ends. Germline V gene data show CDR1 as SNHLY and CDR2 as FYNNEI. The CDR3 protein is CASSEELTSLYF. CDR3 coding DNA: TGTGCCAGCAGTGAAGAGTTAACTAGTCTGTACTTC.

The V and J genes are TRBV27 and TRBJ2-7; D is possibly TRBD1 (6 bases). There are 13 residues in the CDR3. Per germline, CDR1 MNHEY and CDR2 SMNVEV (reference sequence). V was clipped by 2 bases and J by 2 bases, with 7 bases between them. The CDR3 DNA follows: TGTGCCAGCAGTTTAGGGGGCCCCTACGAGCAGTACTTC. Encoded protein: CASSLGGPYEQYF.

The chain carries TRBV3-1 (or the pseudogene TRBV3-2) and TRBJ1-1; tentatively, D is TRBD1 (5 bases). This CDR3 has 15 residues. The V end was cut by 4 bases, the J end by 1 base, with 13 bases between. Germline CDR1 reads LGHDT; CDR2 reads YNNKEL (reference sequence). CDR3 loop: CASSLTGGTNTEAFF. CDR3 DNA sequence: TGTGCCAGCAGCCTTACCGGGGGAACGAACACTGAAGCTTTCTTT.

This chain uses TRBV27 with TRBJ1-1; D perhaps matches TRBD1 (5 bases). V lost 1 base, J lost 2 bases, and 8 bases lay in between. Germline V gene lookup returns CDR1 MNHEY and CDR2 SMNVEV (reference sequence). This CDR3 spans 14 amino acids. This CDR3 reads CASSLLGLNTEAFF. The CDR3 bases are TGTGCCAGCAGTTTATTGGGGCTTAACACTGAAGCTTTCTTT.

V gene TRBV5-4 combines with J gene TRBJ1-4, with TRBD1 as a possible D gene (6 bases). Looked up from germline, CDR1 is SGHNT and CDR2 is YYREEE (reference sequence). Trimming left V 0 bases short and J 1 base short, with 10 bases between. The CDR3 is 16 residues long. CDR3 region: CASSLAGARTNEKLFF. CDR3 nucleotides: TGTGCCAGCAGCTTGGCAGGGGCCAGAACTAATGAAAAACTGTTTTTT.